The next 15 T cell receptor beta chains were all read from a single sample in a study of blood T cell repertoires in COVID-19. Produced via immunoSEQ multiplex PCR; TCRdb's table is partial and in-frame only. The profile shows approximately 85,000 clones, 70% to 90% of them singletons. Sequences were obtained from peripheral blood. The origin of the receptors is a human donor in a cohort sampled during active COVID-19.

The chain joins TRBV3-1 (or the pseudogene TRBV3-2) to TRBJ2-2; TRBD1 might be the D (6 bases). The V end was cut by 1 base, the J end by 1 base, with 7 bases between. This CDR3 has 15 amino acids. CDR1 is LGHDT and CDR2 is YNNKEL in the germline V gene (reference sequence). CDR3 bases: TGTGCCAGCAGCCAAGTAGGGGGGAACACCGGGGAGCTGTTTTTT. The encoded protein is CASSQVGGNTGELFF.

This rearrangement joins TRBV18 to TRBJ1-1, with TRBD1 as a possible D gene (5 bases). The ends were cut back, 1 base at V and 1 base at J, with 16 bases in the middle. CDR1 is KGHSH, CDR2 LQKENI, per germline. CDR3 length: 17 amino acids. This CDR3 is CASSPLYSGVANTEAFF. CDR3 nucleotides: TGTGCCAGCTCACCACTTTATTCGGGGGTTGCGAACACTGAAGCTTTCTTT.

The CDR3 region has the DNA TGTGCCAGCAGCCCCGACAGGGGGGGATACAATGAGCAGTTCTTC. This gives the protein CASSPDRGGYNEQFF. The V call is TRBV7-2, the J call TRBJ2-1, with 9 bases matching TRBD1. This CDR3 contains 15 residues. V shed 5 bases, J shed 4 bases, and the junction held 6 bases outside the gene matches. Germline CDR1 and CDR2: SGHTA and FQGNSA.

This sequence joins TRBV7-2 and TRBJ1-4; D is unclear. CDR3 size: 13 residues. Germline-derived CDR1 and CDR2 are SGHTA and FQGNSA. V lost 3 bases to trimming and J lost 7 bases, with 9 bases between them. CDR3 in DNA: TGTGCCAGCAGCTTTTCGAGTGTTGAAAAACTGTTTTTT. Protein product: CASSFSSVEKLFF.

This clone was recorded once. This chain links TRBV6-5 with TRBJ1-4, with D unresolved. V lost 10 bases and J 3 bases, leaving 15 bases between the germline ends. The CDR3 is 14 residues long. CDR1 and CDR2 (germline): MNHEY, SVGAGI. The CDR3: CATSYQVSNEKLFF. The CDR3 nucleotides are TGTGCCACTTCCTATCAGGTTTCTAATGAAAAACTGTTTTTT.

The chain joins TRBV2 to TRBJ1-3; D gene unclear. Germline lookup yields CDR1 SNHLY and CDR2 FYNNEI. The CDR3 runs to 13 residues. The V end was cut by 7 bases, the J end by 4 bases, with 11 bases between. The CDR3 here is CASTRPGGNTIYF. In DNA form, the CDR3 reads TGTGCCAGCACTCGGCCGGGGGGAAACACCATATATTTT.

The V and J genes are TRBV7-6 and TRBJ2-3, with 8 bases fitting TRBD2. The CDR3 loop spans 18 amino acids. The V gene's germline CDR1 is SGHVS and CDR2 FNYEAQ. V trimming: 3 bases; J trimming: 4 bases; junction bases outside the gene matches: 15. CDR3 amino acids: CASSFRIVAGGQPDTQYF. CDR3 nucleotides: TGTGCCAGCAGCTTTAGGATTGTGGCGGGGGGCCAACCAGATACGCAGTATTTT.

This chain joins TRBV28 and TRBJ1-5; TRBD1 matches at 7 bases. The germline gives CDR1 MDHEN, CDR2 SYDVKM. The CDR3 sequence is 18 residues long. The junction had 16 bases not matched to a gene; V was cut back by 6 bases and J by 2 bases. CDR3 residues: CASSASTGSIARNQPQHF. In DNA, the CDR3 is TGTGCCAGCAGCGCCTCGACAGGGTCAATAGCCCGCAATCAGCCCCAGCATTTT.

The chain recombines TRBV4-1 with TRBJ2-7, with TRBD2 identical over 7 bases. J gave up 2 bases and V 2 bases, and 9 bases lay outside the gene matches. The CDR3 is 16 amino acids. Per germline, CDR1 MGHRA and CDR2 YSYEKL. DNA for the CDR3: TGCGCCAGCAGCCAAAGGTCGGAGCGGGGTCCCTACGAGCAGTACTTC. Amino acids: CASSQRSERGPYEQYF.

The chain combines TRBV28 with TRBJ2-2, with a tentative D call TRBD1 (6 bases). The CDR3 has 15 amino acids. Germline-derived CDR1 and CDR2 are MDHEN and SYDVKM. Between the trimmed V and J ends, which lost 3 bases and 3 bases, there was a span of 11 bases. Written as DNA, the CDR3 is TGTGCCAGCAGTTTGAGAACAGGGTACACCGGGGAGCTGTTTTTT. It is translated as CASSLRTGYTGELFF.

Note on this clone: The same CDR3 arises from other DNA sequences in this sample as well. The chain is built from TRBV24-1 and TRBJ2-5; D is unresolved. The germline V gene has CDR1 KGHDR and CDR2 SFDVKD. This CDR3 region has 13 residues. V shed 3 bases and J shed 2 bases, with 6 bases lying between them. CDR3 nucleotides: TGTGCCACCAGTGATCCGAGTCAAGAGACCCAGTACTTC. Translated: CATSDPSQETQYF.

The V call is TRBV7-9, the J call TRBJ1-1; 7 bases agree with TRBD1. J lost 10 bases, V lost 1 base, and 6 bases had no gene match. The CDR3 is made up of 13 amino acids. The germline CDR1 and CDR2 sequences are SEHNR and FQNEAQ (reference sequence). CDR3 protein: CASSLEGGVGAFF. The CDR3 coding sequence is TGTGCCAGCAGCTTAGAAGGGGGCGTTGGAGCTTTCTTT.

The chain links TRBV25-1 to TRBJ2-1, with D perhaps matching TRBD2 (7 bases). There are 16 residues in the CDR3. The V gene's germline CDR1 is MGHDK and CDR2 SYGVNS. V lost 2 bases, J lost 4 bases, and 15 bases lay in between. The CDR3 region is CASSEPRGGGYNEQFF. In DNA form, the CDR3 reads TGTGCCAGCAGTGAACCCCGGGGAGGGGGGTACAATGAGCAGTTCTTC.

This clone was observed a single time. The chain joins TRBV5-6 to TRBJ2-5; the match to TRBD2 covers 7 bases. CDR3 length equals 14 residues. Germline V lookup: CDR1 SGHDT, CDR2 YYEEEE. The V segment lost 6 bases and the J segment 5 bases; nucleotides outside the gene matches: 10. The CDR3 nucleotides read TGTGCCAGCACCTCGGGCGGGGGAGGTGAGACCCAGTACTTC. Translating it yields CASTSGGGGETQYF.

This sequence joins TRBV3-1 (or the pseudogene TRBV3-2) and TRBJ2-7, with D possibly being TRBD2 (5 bases). The CDR3 spans 15 residues. V was shortened by 1 base and J by 0 bases, with 10 bases between the two germline ends. In germline, CDR1 is LGHDT, CDR2 YNNKEL (reference sequence). The CDR3 here is CASSQGRRTSYEQYF. DNA of the CDR3: TGTGCCAGCAGCCAAGGTCGGAGGACCTCCTACGAGCAGTACTTC.